This T cell receptor (beta chain) was identified in a study of T cell repertoires in cytomegalovirus infection. Background on the study: Peptides in the study included HLA-C-restricted and HLA-B-restricted CMV epitopes. An indication of both CMV infection and matching HLA type came from public TCR beta signatures.

Each CDR3 protein gets one entry after TCRdb re-called the reads with MiXCR. The top ten clones hold around 14% of a sample with 750,000 to 900,000 distinct CDR3 sequences, about 28% of them seen once. General study results and limits: The ex vivo response was dominated by HLA-C-restricted CMV-specific TCR beta clonotypes.

CDR1 is ENHRY, CDR2 SYGVKD, per germline. The trim removed 4 bases at V and 0 bases at J, leaving 9 bases unmatched. The CDR3 has 18 residues. This clonotype appeared a few times. Its antigen remains unknown. This sample comprised cultured CD8+ T cells from PBMCs, obtained from culture after CMV antigen stimulation. The origin of this receptor is a human donor in good health (CMV status not recorded). Some clones in this sample may be carry-over from other donors' samples. V is TRBV10-3 and J is TRBJ2-6, with TRBD1 matching 7 bases. CDR3 sequence reads: CAISGGPGQSSGANVLTF. CDR3 sequence (DNA): TGTGCCATCAGTGGTGGTCCGGGACAGAGCTCTGGGGCCAACGTCCTGACTTTC.